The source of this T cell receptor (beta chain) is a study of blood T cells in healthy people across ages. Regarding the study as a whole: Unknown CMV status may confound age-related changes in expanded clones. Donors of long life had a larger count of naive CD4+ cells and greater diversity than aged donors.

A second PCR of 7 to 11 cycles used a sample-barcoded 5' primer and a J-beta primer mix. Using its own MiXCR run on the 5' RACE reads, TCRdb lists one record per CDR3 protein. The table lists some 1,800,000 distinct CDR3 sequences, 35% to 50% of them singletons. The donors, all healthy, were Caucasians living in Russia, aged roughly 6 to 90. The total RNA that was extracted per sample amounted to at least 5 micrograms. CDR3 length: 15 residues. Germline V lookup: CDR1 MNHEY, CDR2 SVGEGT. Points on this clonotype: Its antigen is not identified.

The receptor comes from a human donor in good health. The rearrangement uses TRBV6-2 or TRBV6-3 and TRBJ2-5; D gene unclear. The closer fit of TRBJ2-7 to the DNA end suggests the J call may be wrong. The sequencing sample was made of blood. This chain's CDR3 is CASMSWAGSFYEQYF. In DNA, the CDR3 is TGTGCCAGCATGTCCTGGGCAGGCAGCTTCTACGAGCAGTACTTC.